Shown below are 9 T cell receptor beta chains from a single sample sequenced in a study of cytotoxic CD8 clonotypes in ibrutinib-treated CLL. Clones were read by immunoSEQ multiplex PCR, and TCRdb kept only the in-frame ones, dropping some. The repertoire consists of about 200,000 clones, with around 70% occurring once and the leading ten covering roughly 13%. Sequences were derived from PBMCs, sampled after 24 months of ibrutinib treatment. The receptors shown here come from a human donor with chronic lymphocytic leukemia.

In DNA, the CDR3 is TGTGCCAGCAGCTCAAGCTCCGGGGCCGGCGTCGACGAGCAGTACTTC. This encodes CASSSSSGAGVDEQYF. The chain carries TRBV5-6 and TRBJ2-7; the D call may be TRBD1 or TRBD2 (5 bases each). The CDR3 is 16 amino acids. Trimming pared 3 bases from V and 5 bases from J, leaving 21 bases between. CDR1 and CDR2 from the germline V gene are SGHDT and YYEEEE.

This rearrangement joins TRBV6-1 to TRBJ1-6, with D uncertain. Between the trimmed V and J ends, which lost 3 bases and 12 bases, there was a span of 15 bases. CDR1 and CDR2 from the germline V gene are MNHNS and SASEGT. The CDR3 length is 14 residues. CDR3 sequence reads: CASSEAPGMLPLHF. CDR3 coding DNA: TGTGCCAGCAGTGAGGCTCCCGGGATGTTACCCCTCCACTTT.

The V gene is TRBV27, the J gene TRBJ1-1; D is uncertain. This CDR3 spans 13 amino acids. Germline loops: CDR1 MNHEY, CDR2 SMNVEV (reference sequence). V was cut by 6 bases and J by 8 bases, with 16 bases left in between. This CDR3 is CASSRGLAAEAFF. DNA of the CDR3: TGTGCCAGCAGCCGAGGCCTGGCGGCGGAAGCTTTCTTT.

V usage is TRBV20-1 and J usage is TRBJ1-2; D perhaps matches TRBD1 (6 bases). Germline V gene lookup returns CDR1 DFQATT and CDR2 SNEGSKA (reference sequence). The CDR3 covers 11 residues. DNA of the CDR3: TGCAGAGCCGGACAGAACTATGGCTACACCTTC. Amino acids: CRAGQNYGYTF.

The chain joins TRBV2 to TRBJ2-7; TRBD1 agrees at 8 bases. V gave up 5 bases and J gave up 6 bases; unmatched junction bases: 12. Germline V CDR1 and CDR2: SNHLY, FYNNEI. This CDR3 spans 15 amino acids. The CDR3 region is CASSIHGQGGFEQYF. DNA for the CDR3: TGTGCCAGCAGTATACATGGACAGGGAGGATTCGAGCAGTACTTC. Full variable domain (outside the CDR3, taken from reference TRBV2 and TRBJ2-7): EPEVTQTPSHQVTQMGQEVILRCVPISNHLYFYWYRQILGQKVEFLVSFYNNEISEKSEIFDDQFSVERPDGSNFTLKIRSTKLEDSAMYFCASSIHGQGGFEQYFGPGTRLTVT.

This sequence joins TRBV6-1 and TRBJ2-2, with D maybe TRBD2 (6 bases). The germline V gene encodes CDR1 MNHNS and CDR2 SASEGT. Trimming removed 2 bases from V and 0 bases from J, with 13 bases in between. The CDR3 runs to 17 residues. The CDR3 sequence: CASSESYSSANTGELFF. DNA of the CDR3: TGTGCCAGCAGTGAATCTTATTCTAGCGCGAACACCGGGGAGCTGTTTTTT.

The V and J genes are TRBV2 and TRBJ1-1; D is unresolved. Germline CDR1 and CDR2: SNHLY and FYNNEI. V was clipped by 3 bases and J by 3 bases, with 14 bases between them. The CDR3 totals 15 residues. CDR3 region: CASSEHQIRDTEAFF. The CDR3 region has the DNA TGTGCCAGCAGTGAGCATCAGATCCGCGACACTGAAGCTTTCTTT. Filled out from reference TRBV2 and TRBJ1-1, the complete variable domain reads EPEVTQTPSHQVTQMGQEVILRCVPISNHLYFYWYRQILGQKVEFLVSFYNNEISEKSEIFDDQFSVERPDGSNFTLKIRSTKLEDSAMYFCASSEHQIRDTEAFFGQGTRLTVV.

The chain links TRBV28 to TRBJ2-1; no definite D call. The germline gives CDR1 MDHEN, CDR2 SYDVKM. V gave up 5 bases and J gave up 3 bases, with 8 bases separating them. The CDR3 totals 13 residues. DNA for the CDR3: TGTGCCAGCAGTCTGGAGAGCTACAATGAGCAGTTCTTC. Protein: CASSLESYNEQFF.

This clone was detected once. The chain couples TRBV2 to TRBJ1-5, with 12 nucleotides matching TRBD1. CDR1 and CDR2 from the germline V gene are SNHLY and FYNNEI. The length of the CDR3 is 16 residues. Trimming removed 5 bases from V and 5 bases from J; junction bases left unmatched: 7. This CDR3 reads CASSNPGTGGHQPQHF. The DNA of the CDR3 is TGTGCCAGCAGTAACCCCGGGACAGGGGGCCATCAGCCCCAGCATTTT.